This TCR beta chain was captured in a study of cytomegalovirus exposure and HLA in healthy donors. Whole-study results and caveats: The number of N-insertions in an Asian-associated ancestry cluster was reportedly below the 666-donor mean in a later analysis. Cytomegalovirus association was assigned to 170 or so TCR beta chains. The authors later found most CMV-associated TCR beta chains appeared HLA-restricted. Highly shared sequence variants in one cluster were likely a sequencing artifact.

This CDR3 has 14 residues. V was shortened by 4 bases and J by 2 bases, with 12 bases between the two germline ends. Per germline, CDR1 SGHTA and CDR2 FQGNSA. Regarding this clone: Its specificity is unknown.

The PCR used 60 Vbeta and 13 Jbeta primers. Clones were sequenced by immunoSEQ multiplex PCR, and TCRdb holds only the in-frame ones, with some missing. The sample lists 150,000 to 250,000 clones; more than 75% were seen once. Material: PBMCs. This chain uses TRBV7-2 with TRBJ2-7; D is perhaps TRBD1 (6 bases). This TCR derives from a woman in her fifties or sixties in good health and CMV-seropositive. The CDR3 DNA reads TGTGCCAGCAGCTCAGGGGTGCTACCCTACGAGCAGTACTTC. Amino acids: CASSSGVLPYEQYF.